Below, one T cell receptor (beta chain) is given with its context. This clone showed up just a few times. Its specific antigen is unknown. No much larger clone exists at a distance of one base, and base qualities are not known. There are 15 amino acids in the CDR3, from cysteine to phenylalanine inclusive. Solely the CDR3 DNA is kept, with 45 bases framed from the first base. Compared with germline, V lacks 4 bases and J lacks 4 bases; bases without a gene match: 9. Via the germline V gene (reference sequence), CDR1 is LNHNV and CDR2 YYDKDF. These data originate in a study of T cell responses to AZD1222 COVID-19 vaccine (dated by TCRdb to the early 2020s). In terms of the full investigation: TCR sequencing was performed for roughly 240 trial participants, of whom some 200 were given two doses of AZD1222 and some 25 were given two doses of MenACWY control vaccine. Trial participants were enrolled by age into 18-55, 56-69 and 70-plus year subgroups, with around 150, 28 and 57 TCR-sequenced participants respectively. Study-wide conclusions, independent of this receptor: Because no samples from the day 14 peak response were available, repertoires could be characterized only after the peak T cell response. Spike-specific TCR breadth and depth rose significantly after two AZD1222 doses compared with day 0 and with MenACWY recipients. Nearly half of unique spike-specific TCRs reportedly recognized epitopes outside regions mutated in the B.1.351 and B.1.1.7 variants. Conclusions about previously exposed vaccinees were limited because only a handful of AZD1222 recipients were SARS-CoV-2 seropositive at baseline. The 56-69-year group was small, and its depth increase did not reach significance, likely because of low power. Participants were mostly white British, with more females than males. The authors suggested clonal diversity may have been underestimated. The whole spike protein was spanned by vaccine-associated CD4 TCRs, and dominant responses were seen in regions 160-218 and 743-854.

The label giving this sample's time point can be read as: about 28 days (+/-7) after the second vaccine dose. AZD1222 recipients with second doses at about 4 weeks or about 12 weeks were pooled, because spike-specific TCR depth and breadth did not differ between schedules. Vaccinee samples came from UK trials COV001 and COV002, including a single-blind randomized controlled phase 2/3 trial of AZD1222 (ChAdOx1 nCoV-19) in healthy adults. For TCRbeta chain sequencing, PBMC samples were collected from trial participants at day 0 and at day 28 after the second dose. The CDR3 regions of human TCRbeta chains were analyzed by immunosequencing. From the authors' description of their analysis: TCRs in the repertoires were compared against a reference library of SARS-CoV-2-specific TCRs that had been generated with the MIRA antigen-specificity platform. Breadth was defined as the fraction of unique TCRs that were SARS-CoV-2-associated, and depth was defined as the fraction of total T cells that were SARS-CoV-2-associated. Using the MIRA data, each spike-specific TCR was assigned both to the spike region to which the TCR was reactive and to a CD4 or CD8 class. Log10-transformed breadth and depth values were compared by one-way ANOVA with Sidak's multiple comparisons tests. What TCRdb holds here is the immuneACCESS table cut down to in-frame rearrangements. Part of the clones is not present; checked against another copy, under half of the missing clones reflect an unresolved V gene, and the others are unexplained. V, J and clone size are taken as reported in that table, and D and trimming were inferred from the DNA itself. The sample data list over 75,000 clones, and 80% to 90% of these were observed just once. The leading ten clones occupy about 2.5% of the sample.

The receptor's source is an adult who received the AZD1222 COVID-19 vaccine. The V gene is TRBV15 and the J gene is TRBJ1-2, with TRBD1 matching 7 junction bases. Source: peripheral blood, taken 28 days after the second AZD1222 dose. Here is the DNA: TGTGCCACCAGCACCGACAGGGTACGTGGCTATGGCTACACCTTC. Translation gives CATSTDRVRGYGYTF.